These 26 T cell receptor beta chains came from one sample sequenced in a study of T cells in Graves' hyperthyroidism and ophthalmopathy. There were TCR beta CDR3 regions amplified from RNA transcripts. Using the HTBI primer set, a first-round RT-PCR was run on the TCR CDR3. TCRdb reanalysed the multiplex PCR reads using MiXCR and keeps one entry per CDR3 protein. The sample has hundreds of thousands of distinct CDR3 sequences, about 15% seen once. The material sequenced was blood. Receptors originate from a woman in her thirties with Graves' hyperthyroidism that later progressed to Graves' ophthalmopathy.

This clonotype showed up many times. This chain connects TRBV5-1 to TRBJ1-3, with 8 bases identical to TRBD1. Trimming removed 4 bases from V and 2 bases from J; junction bases left unmatched: 2. The germline V gene has CDR1 SGHRS and CDR2 YFSETQ. The CDR3 loop spans 14 amino acids. The CDR3 nucleotides are TGCGCCAGCAGCCCGACAGGGGCTGGAAACACCATATATTTT. This translates into CASSPTGAGNTIYF.

This clonotype was seen many times. The rearrangement joins TRBV19 to TRBJ1-5; tentative D call: TRBD1 (6 bases). V was trimmed by 9 bases and J by 7 bases, leaving 19 bases between them. The CDR3 is made up of 14 amino acids. CDR1 LNHDA and CDR2 SQIVND come from the germline V gene (reference sequence). CDR3 loop: CASRPKQGPQPQHF. CDR3 nucleotides: TGTGCCAGCCGCCCCAAACAGGGACCCCAGCCCCAGCATTTT.

V gene TRBV7-9 combines with J gene TRBJ1-1; weak D call: TRBD1 (5 bases). CDR1 is SEHNR, CDR2 FQNEAQ, per germline (reference sequence). This CDR3 has 13 amino acids. The V end lost 6 bases, the J end lost 3 bases, and 11 bases lay between the germline ends. The CDR3 loop reads CASRREGDTEAFF. CDR3 nucleotides: TGTGCCAGCAGGCGAGAAGGGGACACTGAAGCTTTCTTT.

There are many counts of this clonotype. The CDR3 here is CASIPNPPLAKNIQYF. CDR3 bases: TGTGCCAGCATCCCCAACCCGCCCCTCGCCAAAAACATTCAGTACTTC. The rearrangement uses TRBV28 and TRBJ2-4; D is unclear. Germline CDR1 is MDHEN and CDR2 is SYDVKM. Trimming took 7 bases from V and 1 from J, leaving 17 bases between them. The CDR3 consists of 16 residues.

In its sample, this clonotype was seen many times. V gene TRBV6-1 combines with J gene TRBJ2-7; possibly TRBD2 for D (7 bases). The CDR3 totals 16 residues. Germline CDR1 MNHNS, CDR2 SASEGT. Trimming stripped 11 bases from V and 6 bases from J, with 29 bases between. This CDR3 is CASSRGADKPVREQYF. In DNA form, the CDR3 reads TGTGCCTCCTCCCGGGGGGCGGACAAGCCGGTACGCGAGCAGTACTTC.

This clonotype showed up many times. This chain uses TRBV20-1 with TRBJ2-7; 10 bases match TRBD1. The V segment lost 2 bases and the J segment 0 bases; nucleotides outside the gene matches: 4. The CDR3 totals 15 residues. Germline loops: CDR1 DFQATT, CDR2 SNEGSKA (reference sequence). The CDR3 nucleotides are TGCAGTGCTAGATCCGGGACAGGGGTCTCCTACGAGCAGTACTTC. Its protein is CSARSGTGVSYEQYF.

There are a few counts of this clonotype. The V and J genes are TRBV6-2 or TRBV6-3 and TRBJ2-5, with 13 bases that match TRBD2. The CDR3 length is 14 residues. The V gene end was trimmed by 6 bases and the J gene end by 5 bases; junction bases not matched to a gene: 3. Looked up from germline, CDR1 is MNHEY and CDR2 is SVGEGT. The CDR3 DNA reads as TGTGCCAGCAGCGGACTAGCGGGAGTGGAGACCCAGTACTTC. The encoded protein is CASSGLAGVETQYF.

This clonotype was seen many times. The gene calls are TRBV27 and TRBJ2-7, with 8 positions matching TRBD1. The CDR3 loop spans 14 amino acids. V lost 3 bases, J lost 4 bases, and 5 bases stayed unmatched. Germline lookup yields CDR1 MNHEY and CDR2 SMNVEV (reference sequence). The DNA of the CDR3 is TGTGCCAGCAGTTTCGGACAGGGCAGATACGAGCAGTACTTC. Its translation is CASSFGQGRYEQYF.

The rearrangement links TRBV5-1 to TRBJ1-2; possibly TRBD1 for D (6 bases). Deletions cut 3 bases from V and 4 bases from J, with 16 bases between. CDR1 is SGHRS, CDR2 YFSETQ, per germline. This CDR3 has 15 amino acids. The chain's CDR3 is CASSSEQGYGYGYTF. In DNA, the CDR3 is TGCGCCAGCAGCTCAGAACAGGGCTATGGCTATGGCTACACCTTC.

Concerning this clonotype: A much larger clonotype is one base distant, so this may be a read error. The chain employs TRBV10-3 and TRBJ2-1; D gene uncertain. The J call is doubtful: the DNA matches TRBJ2-7 better. CDR1 is ENHRY and CDR2 is SYGVKD in the germline V gene. The CDR3 is 15 amino acids. CDR3 sequence reads: CAISDGRSSYNEQYF. DNA for the CDR3: TGTGCCATCAGTGATGGGCGTAGCTCCTACAATGAGCAGTACTTC.

This clonotype came up many times. The V gene is TRBV28, the J gene TRBJ1-5, with D perhaps matching TRBD1 (6 bases). V was clipped by 3 bases and J by 4 bases, with 19 bases between them. The length of the CDR3 is 17 residues. Germline V gene data show CDR1 as MDHEN and CDR2 as SYDVKM. CDR3 region: CASSFQGGTVRNQPQHF. The CDR3 region has the DNA TGTGCCAGCAGTTTTCAAGGGGGAACGGTTCGAAATCAGCCCCAGCATTTT.

This clonotype has only a few counts. The rearrangement uses TRBV7-2 and TRBJ1-5; 8 bases agree with TRBD1. The CDR3 totals 18 residues. CDR1 SGHTA and CDR2 FQGNSA come from the germline V gene. After removal of 1 base from V and 3 bases from J, the junction contained 11 bases not matched to a gene. CDR3 sequence reads: CASSLGPDRGIANQPQHF. Written as DNA, the CDR3 is TGTGCCAGCAGCTTAGGTCCCGACAGGGGTATTGCCAATCAGCCCCAGCATTTT.

The chain couples TRBV4-1 to TRBJ1-1; TRBD1 matches at 8 bases. The CDR3 runs 15 residues. Per the germline V gene, CDR1 is MGHRA and CDR2 is YSYEKL. The V segment lost 0 bases and the J segment 1 base; nucleotides outside the gene matches: 1. The CDR3 nucleotides read TGCGCCAGCAGCCAAGAGGGGACAGGGAACACTGAAGCTTTCTTT. Translated, it gives CASSQEGTGNTEAFF.

This clonotype has just a few counts. The chain is built from TRBV19 and TRBJ2-7; 7 bases line up with TRBD2. Germline-derived CDR1 and CDR2 are LNHDA and SQIVND (reference sequence). CDR3 size: 15 residues. Trimming cost V 3 bases and J 3 bases; bases outside gene matches: 8. CDR3 protein: CASSIPGTTFYEQYF. The CDR3, as DNA: TGTGCCAGTAGTATTCCGGGGACTACCTTCTACGAGCAGTACTTC.

About this clonotype: A clone one base away is much larger, so this may be a read error. This chain uses TRBV7-2 with TRBJ1-6, with 8 bases lining up with TRBD1. Germline CDR1 SGHTA, CDR2 FQGNSA. Trimming removed 5 bases from V and 11 bases from J; junction bases left unmatched: 8. The CDR3 length is 14 residues. The CDR3 coding sequence is TGTGCCAGCAGCCCGGACGGACAGGGTACACCCCTCCACTTT. As protein: CASSPDGQGTPLHF.

A remark on this clonotype: Being one base from a much bigger clone, this may be a read error. It is unclear where the CDR3 begins or ends on the DNA, so no DNA is shown, and the CDR3 is as TCRdb lists it. The chain couples TRBV30 to TRBJ2-7; the table names TRBD1, a call not compared with the DNA. Including both end residues, the CDR3 is 14 amino acids long. CDR1 is GTSNPN, CDR2 SVGIG, per germline (reference sequence). CDR3 amino acids: CACFGEGIVDEQYF.

The gene calls are TRBV29-1 and TRBJ2-1; D not resolved. The V gene's germline CDR1 is SQVTM and CDR2 ANQGSEA. V lost 4 bases to trimming and J lost 4 bases, with 14 bases between them. CDR3 length: 14 amino acids. CDR3 region: CSVVWLSRYNEQFF. The CDR3 coding sequence is TGCAGCGTTGTATGGCTTTCGAGGTACAATGAGCAGTTCTTC.

This clonotype showed up just a few times. The genes are TRBV10-3 and TRBJ2-2, with D maybe TRBD2 (6 bases). The CDR3 is 15 amino acids. Between the trimmed V and J ends, which lost 10 bases and 3 bases, there was a span of 18 bases. The germline CDR1 and CDR2 sequences are ENHRY and SYGVKD. The CDR3 DNA reads as TGTGCCACCGTTGGGGATCAGCGGGACACCGGGGAGCTGTTTTTT. Residues: CATVGDQRDTGELFF.

This clonotype has ten or more counts. CDR3 loop: CASSRELNYGYTF. Here the CDR3 DNA reads TGCGCCAGCAGCCGGGAACTGAACTATGGCTACACCTTC. The V and J genes are TRBV5-1 and TRBJ1-2; no definite D call. The CDR3 is 13 amino acids. In germline, CDR1 is SGHRS, CDR2 YFSETQ. The V and J ends lost 4 bases and 2 bases respectively, with 9 bases between them. The full variable domain, in which reference TRBV5-1 and TRBJ1-2 provide the parts outside the CDR3, is KAGVTQTPRYLIKTRGQQVTLSCSPISGHRSVSWYQQTPGQGLQFLFEYFSETQRNKGNFPGRFSGRQFSNSRSEMNVSTLELGDSALYLCASSRELNYGYTFGSGTRLTVV.

V is TRBV7-9 and J is TRBJ2-7; TRBD1 matches 8 bases. The CDR3 sequence is 15 residues long. CDR1 is SEHNR and CDR2 is FQNEAQ in the germline V gene (reference sequence). V was pared by 2 bases and J by 3 bases, with 6 bases of the junction left unmatched. CDR3 sequence reads: CASSLSSGQVYEQYF. In DNA, the CDR3 is TGTGCCAGCAGCTTAAGCTCGGGACAGGTCTACGAGCAGTACTTC.

This clonotype has a count of ten or more. V gene TRBV7-2 combines with J gene TRBJ2-5; D possibly corresponds to TRBD2 (6 bases). The CDR3 sequence is 12 residues long. The V gene's germline CDR1 is SGHTA and CDR2 FQGNSA. V shed 1 base and J shed 10 bases, with 10 bases lying between them. The CDR3 nucleotides read TGTGCCAGCAGCTTAGTTTTGGGGGGCCAGTACTTC. This sequence encodes CASSLVLGGQYF.

This clonotype was picked up many times. The V gene is TRBV15, the J gene TRBJ2-1, with D possibly matching TRBD2 (7 bases). Germline V lookup: CDR1 LNHNV, CDR2 YYDKDF (reference sequence). The CDR3 sequence is 16 residues long. V lost 3 bases and J 6 bases, leaving 18 bases between the germline ends. The CDR3 protein is CATSRDDSRGANEQFF. The DNA for the CDR3 is TGTGCCACCAGCAGGGATGACTCCCGGGGGGCCAATGAGCAGTTCTTC.

This clonotype was recorded at least ten times. V is TRBV27 and J is TRBJ2-2, with 8 bases identical to TRBD1. CDR3 length equals 15 residues. Germline trimming cut 8 bases from V and 4 bases from J; bases unmatched to any gene: 9. Germline V lookup: CDR1 MNHEY, CDR2 SMNVEV (reference sequence). The CDR3 DNA reads TGTGCCAGCCGCCTGGACAGGGCGGGCACCGGGGAGCTGTTTTTT. Translation gives CASRLDRAGTGELFF.

This clonotype was observed many times. The chain has TRBV14 and TRBJ1-6; possible D gene TRBD1, 5 bases. This CDR3 comprises 15 residues. CDR1 and CDR2 (germline): SGHDN, FVKESK. The V end lost 1 base, the J end lost 10 bases, and 14 bases lay between the germline ends. The CDR3 reads CASSQGRGPGSPLHF. In nucleotides, the CDR3 is TGTGCCAGCAGCCAAGGTCGGGGCCCGGGGTCACCCCTCCACTTT.

This clonotype was picked up many times. The V and J genes are TRBV2 and TRBJ2-1, with D unclear. CDR1 SNHLY and CDR2 FYNNEI come from the germline V gene. This CDR3 has 10 amino acids. V lost 7 bases, J lost 8 bases, and 6 bases lay in between. The CDR3 loop is CASTHDEQFF. The CDR3 coding sequence is TGTGCCAGCACTCACGATGAGCAGTTCTTC.

This clonotype was picked up many times. The V gene is TRBV27, the J gene TRBJ2-1; a weak D match, TRBD1 (5 bases). The CDR3 sequence is 12 residues long. The ends were cut back, 7 bases at V and 6 bases at J, with 10 bases in the middle. Germline CDR1 is MNHEY and CDR2 is SMNVEV (reference sequence). CDR3 region: CASMGQGNEQFF. The CDR3 nucleotides read TGTGCCAGCATGGGGCAGGGCAATGAGCAGTTCTTC.